This T cell receptor (beta chain) stems from a study of T cells in tuberculosis. Regarding time point: new active TB diagnosis, blood taken before or within 7 days of starting treatment. Measured with immunoSEQ multiplex PCR; TCRdb has only the in-frame clones, and not every one. The data contain tens of thousands of clones, 90% to 95% of them singletons. This specimen consisted of PBMCs, obtained at tuberculosis diagnosis. This receptor was taken from an adult with tuberculosis.

CDR3 nucleotide sequence: TGTGCCAGCAGTTTCTCCCTCACAGGGGACGAGCAGTACTTC. Translated: CASSFSLTGDEQYF. This chain connects TRBV7-9 to TRBJ2-7; TRBD1 aligns across 7 bases. J gave up 5 bases and V 6 bases, and 10 bases lay outside the gene matches. The V gene's germline CDR1 is SEHNR and CDR2 FQNEAQ (reference sequence). The CDR3 contains 14 residues.